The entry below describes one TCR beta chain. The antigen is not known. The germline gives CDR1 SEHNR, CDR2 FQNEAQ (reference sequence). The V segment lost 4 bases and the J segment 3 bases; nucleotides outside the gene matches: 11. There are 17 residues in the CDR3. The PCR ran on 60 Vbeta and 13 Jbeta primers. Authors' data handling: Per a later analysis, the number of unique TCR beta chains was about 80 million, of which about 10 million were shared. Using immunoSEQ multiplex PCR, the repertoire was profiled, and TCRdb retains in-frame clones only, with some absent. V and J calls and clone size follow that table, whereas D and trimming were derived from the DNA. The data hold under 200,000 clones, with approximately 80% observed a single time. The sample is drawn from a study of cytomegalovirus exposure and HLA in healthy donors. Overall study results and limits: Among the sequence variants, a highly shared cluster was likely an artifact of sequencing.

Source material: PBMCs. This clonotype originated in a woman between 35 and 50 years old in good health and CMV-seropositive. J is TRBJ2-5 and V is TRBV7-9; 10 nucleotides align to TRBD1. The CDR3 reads CASSSYPWDRGKETQYF. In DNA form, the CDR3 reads TGTGCCAGCAGCTCTTACCCTTGGGACAGGGGAAAAGAGACCCAGTACTTC.